This T cell receptor (beta chain) came from a study of shared clonotypes between healthy human individuals. Study-wide findings and caveats: Blood was the sole source, and tissue repertoires probably differ.

Assay execution proceeded at the deep level. Original analysis: ImmunoSEQ output held junction-only sequences without quality scores, so filtering differed. Assay: immunoSEQ multiplex PCR; the TCRdb copy retains only in-frame clones and omits some. V and J calls and clone size follow that table, whereas D and trimming were derived from the DNA. The table lists hundreds of thousands of clones, about 80% of them singletons. Details on this clone: Its antigen is not identified.

Sequenced input: PBMCs. This TCR derives from a woman in her thirties or forties in good health. Some clones in this sample may be carry-over from other donors' samples.

The CDR3 DNA reads TGTGCCTGGAGCACCAAGACAGGGACCTACGAGCAGTACTTC. This gives the protein CAWSTKTGTYEQYF. This chain links TRBV30 with TRBJ2-5; TRBD1 matches 7 bases. The end of the DNA is better explained by TRBJ2-7, so the J call may be wrong. The CDR3 runs to 14 residues. Germline V gene sequence: CDR1 GTSNPN, CDR2 SVGIG (reference sequence).